These 30 T cell receptor beta chains share one sample of origin, sequenced in a study of cytomegalovirus exposure and HLA in healthy donors. The PCR had 60 Vbeta and 13 Jbeta primers. Here immunoSEQ multiplex PCR was the method, and the copy in TCRdb shows in-frame clones only, minus some. The sample has 150,000 to 200,000 clones, around 75% seen once. Sequencing was carried out using PBMCs. The receptors were sampled from a woman in her forties or fifties in good health and CMV-seronegative.

This sequence joins TRBV6-4 and TRBJ2-7; perhaps TRBD2 as D (6 bases). CDR3 size: 13 residues. CDR1 is MRHNA and CDR2 is SNTAGT in the germline V gene. V was cut by 4 bases and J by 4 bases, with 11 bases left in between. The CDR3 sequence: CASSVGTGYEQYF. The DNA of the CDR3 is TGTGCCAGCAGTGTCGGGACTGGGTACGAGCAGTACTTC.

This clone was seen once. The chain has TRBV7-2 and TRBJ2-7, with 9 bases aligning to TRBD2. CDR3 length: 16 amino acids. Germline V lookup: CDR1 SGHTA, CDR2 FQGNSA. The trim removed 2 bases at V and 6 bases at J, leaving 11 bases unmatched. In nucleotides, the CDR3 is TGTGCCAGCAGCTTAAGTGGGCTAGCGGGACTTATCGAGCAGTACTTC. The encoded protein is CASSLSGLAGLIEQYF.

This chain uses TRBV10-3 with TRBJ2-1; 9 nucleotides align to TRBD2. The germline CDR1 and CDR2 sequences are ENHRY and SYGVKD. CDR3 size: 16 residues. Trimming at V came to 2 bases and at J to 2 bases, leaving 4 bases not matched to a gene. CDR3 DNA: TGTGCCATCAGTGAGGGAGCGGGAGGCACCTACAATGAGCAGTTCTTC. Encoded protein: CAISEGAGGTYNEQFF.

The chain has TRBV18 and TRBJ1-4; 9 bases map to TRBD1. This CDR3 region has 14 residues. The V gene end was trimmed by 5 bases and the J gene end by 7 bases; junction bases not matched to a gene: 5. The germline V gene encodes CDR1 KGHSH and CDR2 LQKENI. The CDR3 DNA sequence: TGTGCCAGCTCATTACAGGGGGCACGTGAAAAACTGTTTTTT. Its translation is CASSLQGAREKLFF. Complete variable domain (other parts from reference TRBV18 and TRBJ1-4): NAGVMQNPRHLVRRRGQEARLRCSPMKGHSHVYWYRQLPEEGLKFMVYLQKENIIDESGMPKERFSAEFPKEGPSILRIQQVVRGDSAAYFCASSLQGAREKLFFGSGTQLSVL.

This clone was recorded a few times. The genes are TRBV6-1 and TRBJ2-7; no clear D gene. Trimming pared 3 bases from V and 5 bases from J, leaving 17 bases between. The CDR3 length is 15 residues. The germline V gene encodes CDR1 MNHNS and CDR2 SASEGT. This CDR3 reads CASSDVRGQKNEQYF. DNA for the CDR3: TGTGCCAGCAGTGATGTTCGCGGCCAAAAAAACGAGCAGTACTTC.

This clone was recorded once. The gene calls are TRBV2 and TRBJ1-2; no clear D. V lost 6 bases and J 4 bases, leaving 24 bases between the germline ends. This CDR3 is 17 amino acids long. In germline, CDR1 is SNHLY, CDR2 FYNNEI. CDR3 sequence: CASSSGVARRPTYGYTF. The CDR3 DNA reads as TGTGCCAGCAGCTCCGGGGTGGCGCGCAGGCCTACCTATGGCTACACCTTC.

The sample holds one count of this clone. This chain connects TRBV5-1 to TRBJ1-1, with D possibly TRBD1 on 5 matching bases. The CDR3 length is 15 residues. V lost 4 bases, J lost 7 bases, and 20 bases lay in between. Germline V CDR1 and CDR2: SGHRS, YFSETQ. Here the CDR3 DNA reads TGCGCCAGCAGCCTGGGGGGTGAGGGTGGGTATGAAGCTTTCTTT. Translation gives CASSLGGEGGYEAFF. The complete variable domain, with remaining parts taken from reference TRBV5-1 and TRBJ1-1, reads KAGVTQTPRYLIKTRGQQVTLSCSPISGHRSVSWYQQTPGQGLQFLFEYFSETQRNKGNFPGRFSGRQFSNSRSEMNVSTLELGDSALYLCASSLGGEGGYEAFFGQGTRLTVV.

V and J are TRBV28 and TRBJ2-7, with a possible D match to TRBD1 (6 bases). The V gene's germline CDR1 is MDHEN and CDR2 SYDVKM. The CDR3 runs to 13 residues. The V end lost 6 bases, the J end lost 4 bases, and 13 bases lay between the germline ends. CDR3 in DNA: TGTGCCAGCAGCTCCGGGACAAGGTACGAGCAGTACTTC. It yields the protein CASSSGTRYEQYF.

The chain carries TRBV27 and TRBJ1-1, with D hard to call. Trimming removed 8 bases from V and 2 bases from J, with 18 bases in between. The CDR3 consists of 15 residues. CDR1 and CDR2 from the germline V gene are MNHEY and SMNVEV (reference sequence). The CDR3, as DNA: TGTGCCAGCGGACCGTGGGCGGGATTCAACACTGAAGCTTTCTTT. Amino acid sequence: CASGPWAGFNTEAFF.

The V call is TRBV2, the J call TRBJ2-1; D is possibly TRBD1 (5 bases). The CDR3 sequence is 16 residues long. Per the germline V gene, CDR1 is SNHLY and CDR2 is FYNNEI. V lost 2 bases, J lost 2 bases, and 13 bases lay in between. This CDR3 is CASSETHRMAYNEQFF. For the CDR3, the DNA is TGTGCCAGCAGTGAAACCCACAGGATGGCCTACAATGAGCAGTTCTTC.

V and J are TRBV19 and TRBJ1-1, with D perhaps matching TRBD1 (6 bases). There are 12 residues in the CDR3. The V end was cut by 4 bases, the J end by 8 bases, with 11 bases between. Per germline, CDR1 LNHDA and CDR2 SQIVND (reference sequence). The CDR3 DNA reads TGTGCCAGTAGTAATCGACAGGCAGAAGCTTTCTTT. This gives the protein CASSNRQAEAFF.

The chain uses TRBV5-1 and TRBJ2-4; 10 bases are a match to TRBD1. The CDR3 spans 17 residues. Trimming cost V 5 bases and J 1 base; bases outside gene matches: 9. Germline V gene data show CDR1 as SGHRS and CDR2 as YFSETQ. The CDR3 DNA reads as TGCGCCAGCAGAACCGCTCCGGGACAGGGGGCCAAAAACATTCAGTACTTC. Protein: CASRTAPGQGAKNIQYF.

This clone was seen a few times. The chain employs TRBV10-3 and TRBJ2-2, with TRBD2 identical over 7 bases. After removal of 6 bases from V and 1 base from J, the junction contained 2 bases not matched to a gene. The CDR3 length is 14 residues. CDR1 and CDR2 (germline): ENHRY, SYGVKD. CDR3 sequence (DNA): TGTGCCATCAGGGGGAGGGTGAACACCGGGGAGCTGTTTTTT. It translates to CAIRGRVNTGELFF.

In its sample, this clone was seen a few times. The chain uses TRBV5-4 and TRBJ2-7, with 8 positions matching TRBD2. With V trimmed by 4 bases and J by 6 bases, 9 bases remained unmatched. This CDR3 has 14 amino acids. Germline CDR1 reads SGHNT; CDR2 reads YYREEE (reference sequence). The CDR3 bases are TGTGCCAGCAGCCGAGCCGGGGGGGCCCGCGAGCAGTACTTC. It encodes CASSRAGGAREQYF. Full variable domain (rest looked up from reference TRBV5-4 and TRBJ2-7): ETGVTQSPTHLIKTRGQQVTLRCSSQSGHNTVSWYQQALGQGPQFIFQYYREEENGRGNFPPRFSGLQFPNYSSELNVNALELDDSALYLCASSRAGGAREQYFGPGTRLTVT.

The chain couples TRBV5-1 to TRBJ2-1, with 9 bases that match TRBD2. J was trimmed by 8 bases and V by 1 base; bases with no gene match: 10. This CDR3 is built from 16 residues. Germline CDR1 reads SGHRS; CDR2 reads YFSETQ. CDR3 nucleotides: TGCGCCAGCAGCTTGAGCGGGGGGCTCACCTCGGATGAGCAGTTCTTC. It encodes CASSLSGGLTSDEQFF.

The gene calls are TRBV4-1 and TRBJ2-1; TRBD2 matches at 8 bases. V lost 0 bases to trimming and J lost 7 bases; unmatched junction nucleotides: 20. Per germline, CDR1 MGHRA and CDR2 YSYEKL. This CDR3 is 20 amino acids long. This CDR3 is CASSQEGGLAQRDVRNEQFF. For the CDR3, the DNA is TGCGCCAGCAGCCAAGAGGGAGGACTAGCCCAGCGAGACGTGAGAAATGAGCAGTTCTTC.

The rearrangement joins TRBV6-1 to TRBJ1-3; D is unresolved. Germline loops: CDR1 MNHNS, CDR2 SASEGT. Trimming cost V 6 bases and J 0 bases, with 3 bases left between them. The CDR3 has 12 amino acids. DNA for the CDR3: TGTGCCAGCAGGCGCTCTGGAAACACCATATATTTT. Its protein product is CASRRSGNTIYF.

This clone came up a few times. V and J are TRBV5-4 and TRBJ1-1, with TRBD1 matching over 9 bases. The J segment lost 1 base and the V segment lost 2 bases, leaving 3 bases of the junction unmatched. CDR1 and CDR2 from the germline V gene are SGHNT and YYREEE (reference sequence). The CDR3 extends over 15 amino acids. The CDR3 loop is CASSFKTGGNTEAFF. The CDR3 DNA sequence: TGTGCCAGCAGCTTCAAGACAGGGGGGAACACTGAAGCTTTCTTT.

The chain links TRBV5-6 to TRBJ2-5; the D is unclear. The CDR3 consists of 11 residues. V was pared by 5 bases and J by 3 bases, with 5 bases between. The germline CDR1 and CDR2 sequences are SGHDT and YYEEEE. The CDR3 loop is CASSFKETQYF. The CDR3 DNA is TGTGCCAGCAGTTTTAAAGAGACCCAGTACTTC.

This chain joins TRBV29-1 and TRBJ2-1; 7 nucleotides match TRBD1. Germline assignment: CDR1 SQVTM and CDR2 ANQGSEA. The CDR3 spans 12 residues. Trimming cost V 6 bases and J 4 bases; bases outside gene matches: 3. CDR3 coding DNA: TGCAGCGTCGGGACAGTTTACAATGAGCAGTTCTTC. Its translation: CSVGTVYNEQFF.

This chain connects TRBV19 to TRBJ2-2; maybe TRBD1 (6 bases). Trimming left V 5 bases short and J 0 bases short, with 16 bases between. The CDR3 extends over 17 amino acids. Germline V gene data show CDR1 as LNHDA and CDR2 as SQIVND (reference sequence). CDR3 protein: CASSPAPGASNTGELFF. Written as DNA, the CDR3 is TGTGCCAGTAGTCCAGCCCCAGGGGCCTCGAACACCGGGGAGCTGTTTTTT. The whole variable domain, remainder taken from reference TRBV19 and TRBJ2-2, is DGGITQSPKYLFRKEGQNVTLSCEQNLNHDAMYWYRQDPGQGLRLIYYSQIVNDFQKGDIAEGYSVSREKKESFPLTVTSAQKNPTAFYLCASSPAPGASNTGELFFGEGSRLTVL.

Regarding this clone: Distinct nucleotide sequences in the sample also encode this CDR3. The chain carries TRBV7-9 and TRBJ1-1; D perhaps matches TRBD1 (5 bases). V lost 3 bases and J 4 bases, leaving 12 bases between the germline ends. The CDR3 runs to 14 residues. From germline, CDR1 is SEHNR and CDR2 FQNEAQ (reference sequence). The CDR3 spells CASSLAGQGTEAFF. CDR3 sequence (DNA): TGTGCCAGCAGCTTGGCGGGGCAGGGCACTGAAGCTTTCTTT.

The chain carries TRBV11-2 and TRBJ2-1, with 12 nucleotides matching TRBD2. Germline values: CDR1 SGHAT, CDR2 FQNNGV. V was pared by 1 base and J by 9 bases, with 4 bases of the junction left unmatched. The CDR3 consists of 15 residues. This chain's CDR3 is CASSLVTSGGPEQFF. In nucleotides, the CDR3 is TGTGCCAGCAGCTTAGTGACTAGCGGGGGACCTGAGCAGTTCTTC.

This chain connects TRBV5-8 to TRBJ2-5; D ambiguous. The length of the CDR3 is 16 residues. The germline V gene has CDR1 SGHTS and CDR2 YDEGEE. Trimming took 4 bases from V and 2 from J, leaving 18 bases between them. In DNA, the CDR3 is TGTGCCAGCAGCCCGGGTCGGGTACCCCGGCAAGAGACCCAGTACTTC. It encodes CASSPGRVPRQETQYF.

This clone was observed a handful of times. An end of the junction differs from the germline gene, which may be a read error. The rearrangement links TRBV7-7 to TRBJ1-2, with 8 positions matching TRBD1. Germline V lookup: CDR1 SSHAT, CDR2 FNYEAQ (reference sequence). This CDR3 region has 15 residues. CDR3 residues: CASSPRTGSLYGYTF. In DNA form, the CDR3 reads TGTGCTAGCAGCCCCCGGACAGGGTCCCTCTATGGCTACACCTTC.

CDR3 bases: TGTGCCAGCTCACCGCGGACAGGGGCCCACGAGCAGTACTTC. Its protein is CASSPRTGAHEQYF. The V and J genes are TRBV18 and TRBJ2-7; TRBD1 agrees at 9 bases. Germline trimming cut 3 bases from V and 5 bases from J; bases unmatched to any gene: 5. Germline-derived CDR1 and CDR2 are KGHSH and LQKENI. This CDR3 is 14 amino acids long. Together with reference TRBV18 and TRBJ2-7, the CDR3 gives the full variable domain: NAGVMQNPRHLVRRRGQEARLRCSPMKGHSHVYWYRQLPEEGLKFMVYLQKENIIDESGMPKERFSAEFPKEGPSILRIQQVVRGDSAAYFCASSPRTGAHEQYFGPGTRLTVT.

The J gene is TRBJ1-2, the V gene TRBV6-5, with D unresolved. The CDR3 is 13 residues long. Trimming shortened V by 0 bases and J by 6 bases, and 8 bases separated the two germline ends. Germline values: CDR1 MNHEY, CDR2 SVGAGI. This chain's CDR3 is CASSYSNGNGYTF. The CDR3 DNA reads as TGTGCCAGCAGTTACTCGAACGGTAATGGCTACACCTTC.

The chain couples TRBV20-1 to TRBJ2-1; tentative D call: TRBD1 (5 bases). V shed 3 bases and J shed 9 bases, with 9 bases lying between them. This CDR3 is 11 amino acids long. Germline V lookup: CDR1 DFQATT, CDR2 SNEGSKA (reference sequence). The CDR3 region has the DNA TGCAGTGCTAGCCAGGGATTTGAGCAGTTCTTC. This codes for CSASQGFEQFF.

The CDR3 nucleotides read TGCGCCAGCAGCCTCACGACAGCTAACACCGGGGAGCTGTTTTTT. Protein sequence: CASSLTTANTGELFF. The V call is TRBV5-1, the J call TRBJ2-2; D possibly corresponds to TRBD1 (5 bases). This CDR3 contains 15 residues. Germline-derived CDR1 and CDR2 are SGHRS and YFSETQ. The ends were cut back, 4 bases at V and 2 bases at J, with 12 bases in the middle. The whole variable domain, remainder taken from reference TRBV5-1 and TRBJ2-2, is KAGVTQTPRYLIKTRGQQVTLSCSPISGHRSVSWYQQTPGQGLQFLFEYFSETQRNKGNFPGRFSGRQFSNSRSEMNVSTLELGDSALYLCASSLTTANTGELFFGEGSRLTVL.

The chain links TRBV6-5 to TRBJ1-1; tentatively, D is TRBD1 (6 bases). Trimming took off 2 bases at V and 13 bases at J, with 23 bases between the two ends. This CDR3 has 15 amino acids. Germline CDR1 is MNHEY and CDR2 is SVGAGI. In nucleotides, the CDR3 is TGTGCCAGCAGTTACCCGTCGACAGGCGGTCGGAAGGATTTCTTT. Translation: CASSYPSTGGRKDFF.